What follows are 6 T cell receptor beta chains derived from one specimen sequenced in a study of TIL therapy for anti-PD-1-resistant metastatic lung cancer. Regarding time point: pre-treatment sample, taken before nivolumab and TIL therapy. The libraries were made with immunoSEQ v3. Sequencing was performed with immunoSEQ multiplex PCR; in TCRdb, only in-frame clones are kept and a portion is missing. The sample yields approximately 53,000 clones, roughly 85% seen once. Here the sequenced sample was blood, taken at baseline. The source is a woman aged 25-85 years with non-small cell lung cancer.

V usage is TRBV6-5 and J usage is TRBJ1-2; D is possibly TRBD1 (5 bases). The CDR3 runs to 14 residues. Germline V gives CDR1 MNHEY, CDR2 SVGAGI. The V end lost 5 bases, the J end lost 5 bases, and 15 bases lay between the germline ends. The CDR3 DNA reads TGTGCCAGCAGTCCCTCCGGGGCGGGGTATGGCTACACCTTC. It translates to CASSPSGAGYGYTF.

The sample holds a few counts of this clone. V usage is TRBV7-2 and J usage is TRBJ1-1; D perhaps matches TRBD1 (6 bases). The V gene's germline CDR1 is SGHTA and CDR2 FQGNSA. Trimming took off 5 bases at V and 2 bases at J, with 12 bases between the two ends. The CDR3 has 14 amino acids. For the CDR3, the DNA is TGTGCCAGCAGCCCCCGACAGGTTAACACTGAAGCTTTCTTT. Protein product: CASSPRQVNTEAFF.

The J gene is TRBJ2-7, the V gene TRBV19; the match to TRBD1 covers 9 bases. The germline gives CDR1 LNHDA, CDR2 SQIVND (reference sequence). Trimming removed 6 bases from V and 3 bases from J; junction bases left unmatched: 6. The CDR3 consists of 14 residues. In DNA, the CDR3 is TGTGCCAGTAGCGCCGGGACAGGGCACTACGAGCAGTACTTC. The encoded protein is CASSAGTGHYEQYF.

The rearrangement links TRBV7-2 to TRBJ2-3; TRBD2 aligns across 11 bases. The ends lost 5 bases at V and 1 base at J; junction bases unmatched: 11. The CDR3 runs to 18 residues. CDR1 and CDR2 from the germline V gene are SGHTA and FQGNSA. The CDR3 nucleotides are TGTGCCAGCAGCCCCCGACACTTAGCGGGGGGGGGCACAGATACGCAGTATTTT. Encoded protein: CASSPRHLAGGGTDTQYF.

The CDR3 loop is CASSVSQGRTYEQYF. Here the CDR3 DNA reads TGTGCCAGCAGCGTATCACAGGGGCGAACCTACGAGCAGTACTTC. This chain connects TRBV9 to TRBJ2-7, with 7 bases matching TRBD1. Germline lookup yields CDR1 SGDLS and CDR2 YYNGEE. Trimming cost V 1 base and J 2 bases; bases outside gene matches: 6. The CDR3 spans 15 residues.

The chain combines TRBV7-8 with TRBJ2-3; a weak D match, TRBD2 (5 bases). V shed 5 bases and J shed 7 bases, with 13 bases lying between them. The CDR3 totals 13 residues. The germline gives CDR1 SGHVS, CDR2 FQNEAQ. The CDR3 here is CASSPDLGHTQYF. CDR3 DNA: TGTGCCAGCAGCCCGGACTTAGGGCATACGCAGTATTTT.